These 32 T cell receptor beta chains originate from one sample sequenced in a study of OX40 agonist ivuxolimab in advanced cancers. The method was immunoSEQ multiplex PCR; TCRdb's version includes in-frame clones alone and lacks a portion of them. This sample carries 60,000 to 95,000 clones, about 85% of them seen once, and the ten largest clones take roughly 0.66%. The source material was CD4+ or CD8+ T cells sorted from blood, sampled in a trial of the OX40 agonist ivuxolimab. Receptors originate from an adult with an advanced solid tumor such as melanoma, head and neck, liver or kidney cancer.

The genes are TRBV5-8 and TRBJ2-7, with D perhaps matching TRBD1 (6 bases). The CDR3 totals 12 residues. V shed 0 bases and J shed 5 bases, with 6 bases lying between them. The germline CDR1 and CDR2 sequences are SGHTS and YDEGEE. The CDR3 loop reads CASSLGTDEQYF. The CDR3 bases are TGTGCCAGCAGCTTGGGGACAGACGAGCAGTACTTC.

The chain is built from TRBV4-2 and TRBJ1-5; 7 bases are shared with TRBD1. Germline lookup yields CDR1 LGHNA and CDR2 YNFKEQ. The J segment lost 5 bases and the V segment lost 3 bases, leaving 7 bases of the junction unmatched. The CDR3 contains 15 residues. CDR3 residues: CASSHSDRTDQPQHF. CDR3 bases: TGTGCCAGCAGCCATTCGGACAGGACCGATCAGCCCCAGCATTTT.

This clone came up a few times. This chain joins TRBV4-2 and TRBJ1-5; TRBD1 matches 7 bases. CDR3 size: 15 residues. CDR1 and CDR2 from the germline V gene are LGHNA and YNFKEQ. Germline trimming cut 3 bases from V and 4 bases from J; bases unmatched to any gene: 6. The CDR3 DNA is TGTGCCAGCAGCCACCGAGACAGGGATAATCAGCCCCAGCATTTT. Protein: CASSHRDRDNQPQHF.

A few counts support this clone. The rearrangement joins TRBV6-5 to TRBJ1-2; the match to TRBD1 covers 8 bases. Germline-derived CDR1 and CDR2 are MNHEY and SVGAGI. The CDR3 spans 15 residues. V trimming: 6 bases; J trimming: 2 bases; junction bases outside the gene matches: 8. DNA of the CDR3: TGTGCCAGCAGACCCCCGGGACAGGTGAACTATGGCTACACCTTC. Translation gives CASRPPGQVNYGYTF.

V is TRBV19 and J is TRBJ2-1; D call uncertain. Looked up from germline, CDR1 is LNHDA and CDR2 is SQIVND (reference sequence). Trimming removed 0 bases at V and 3 bases at J, with 12 bases between. The CDR3 runs to 16 residues. As DNA, the CDR3 is TGTGCCAGTAGTATAGAGGGCAGGCCCATCTACAATGAGCAGTTCTTC. Translating it yields CASSIEGRPIYNEQFF.

The rearrangement uses TRBV14 and TRBJ1-1; D is undetermined. The CDR3 loop spans 14 amino acids. Per germline, CDR1 SGHDN and CDR2 FVKESK. The ends were cut back, 4 bases at V and 0 bases at J, with 9 bases in the middle. The CDR3 region is CASSRNSMNTEAFF. Written as DNA, the CDR3 is TGTGCCAGCAGCCGTAATAGCATGAACACTGAAGCTTTCTTT.

The V and J genes are TRBV18 and TRBJ2-2, with 13 bases fitting TRBD2. Per the germline V gene, CDR1 is KGHSH and CDR2 is LQKENI. CDR3 length equals 17 residues. V was pared by 4 bases and J by 4 bases, with 6 bases of the junction left unmatched. CDR3 protein: CASSRTSGGAGTGELFF. The CDR3 nucleotides are TGTGCCAGCTCACGAACTAGCGGGGGGGCCGGCACCGGGGAGCTGTTTTTT.

The chain employs TRBV9 and TRBJ2-3, with TRBD2 matching over 7 bases. The CDR3 is 17 amino acids. J was trimmed by 4 bases and V by 4 bases; bases with no gene match: 15. Per the germline V gene, CDR1 is SGDLS and CDR2 is YYNGEE. In DNA form, the CDR3 reads TGTGCCAGCAGCCCTCATTGGGGGGGGGAACGCTCAGATACGCAGTATTTT. This encodes CASSPHWGGERSDTQYF. The full variable domain, completed using reference TRBV9 and TRBJ2-3, is DSGVTQTPKHLITATGQRVTLRCSPRSGDLSVYWYQQSLDQGLQFLIQYYNGEERAKGNILERFSAQQFPDLHSELNLSSLELGDSALYFCASSPHWGGERSDTQYFGPGTRLTVL.

This chain connects TRBV11-3 to TRBJ2-5; possible D gene TRBD2, 5 bases. CDR3 size: 13 residues. V was cut by 5 bases and J by 3 bases, with 10 bases left in between. The germline CDR1 and CDR2 sequences are SGHNT and YENEEA. The CDR3 protein is CASSRTQKETQYF. The CDR3 DNA sequence: TGTGCCAGCAGCCGGACTCAAAAAGAGACCCAGTACTTC. Variable domain in full (rest from reference TRBV11-3 and TRBJ2-5): EAGVVQSPRYKIIEKKQPVAFWCNPISGHNTLYWYLQNLGQGPELLIRYENEEAVDDSQLPKDRFSAERLKGVDSTLKIQPAELGDSAVYLCASSRTQKETQYFGPGTRLLVL.

V is TRBV7-8 and J is TRBJ2-7, with 10 bases that match TRBD1. This CDR3 region has 17 residues. Germline-derived CDR1 and CDR2 are SGHVS and FQNEAQ. V trimming: 5 bases; J trimming: 5 bases; junction bases outside the gene matches: 15. The CDR3 here is CASSRAPWDRGYHEQYF. CDR3 in DNA: TGTGCCAGCAGCCGCGCGCCTTGGGACAGGGGATACCACGAGCAGTACTTC.

The chain joins TRBV6-6 to TRBJ1-3; unclear D gene. V lost 6 bases and J 4 bases, leaving 16 bases between the germline ends. Germline V gene lookup returns CDR1 MNHNY and CDR2 SVGAGI (reference sequence). There are 15 residues in the CDR3. The CDR3 sequence is CASSPWGEPGNTIYF. The CDR3 region has the DNA TGTGCCAGCAGCCCATGGGGTGAACCCGGAAACACCATATATTTT.

This chain connects TRBV5-1 to TRBJ2-1; 7 bases are shared with TRBD1. The CDR3 consists of 15 residues. J gave up 2 bases and V 2 bases, and 4 bases lay outside the gene matches. Germline V gene lookup returns CDR1 SGHRS and CDR2 YFSETQ. CDR3 region: CASSFQGDPYNEQFF. The CDR3 DNA sequence: TGCGCCAGCAGCTTCCAGGGGGATCCCTACAATGAGCAGTTCTTC.

The genes are TRBV9 and TRBJ2-3; 14 positions agree with TRBD2. The ends lost 2 bases at V and 3 bases at J; junction bases unmatched: 8. CDR3 size: 18 residues. Germline V CDR1 and CDR2: SGDLS, YYNGEE. The CDR3 bases are TGTGCCAGCAGCGTGACCGGGACTAGCGGGGGAATGACAGATACGCAGTATTTT. Protein sequence: CASSVTGTSGGMTDTQYF.

This clone was detected a few times. The CDR3 is CASSFVLGQPQHF. CDR3 DNA sequence: TGTGCCAGCAGCTTTGTATTGGGTCAGCCCCAGCATTTT. The rearrangement joins TRBV7-2 to TRBJ1-5, with D uncertain. Germline assignment: CDR1 SGHTA and CDR2 FQGNSA. This CDR3 has 13 amino acids. The V and J ends lost 3 bases and 6 bases respectively, with 9 bases between them. The full variable domain, with the rest looked up from reference TRBV7-2 and TRBJ1-5, is GAGVSQSPSNKVTEKGKDVELRCDPISGHTALYWYRQSLGQGLEFLIYFQGNSAPDKSGLPSDRFSAERTGGSVSTLTIQRTQQEDSAVYLCASSFVLGQPQHFGDGTRLSIL.

The chain joins TRBV6-1 to TRBJ2-2, with 9 positions matching TRBD1. Trimming removed 7 bases from V and 7 bases from J; junction bases left unmatched: 10. This CDR3 region has 15 residues. Germline V gene lookup returns CDR1 MNHNS and CDR2 SASEGT. Here the CDR3 DNA reads TGTGCCAGCATCGAACAGGGGGCCGGTGGCGGGGAGCTGTTTTTT. This translates into CASIEQGAGGGELFF.

This chain joins TRBV7-2 and TRBJ2-3, with 8 nucleotides matching TRBD2. From germline, CDR1 is SGHTA and CDR2 FQGNSA. This CDR3 contains 16 residues. After removal of 3 bases from V and 8 bases from J, the junction contained 13 bases not matched to a gene. CDR3 in amino acids: CASSFFGGARVGTQYF. The DNA for the CDR3 is TGTGCCAGCAGCTTCTTCGGGGGGGCCCGTGTGGGTACGCAGTATTTT.

This chain joins TRBV9 and TRBJ1-2; D remains unclear. The V and J ends lost 3 bases and 4 bases respectively, with 19 bases between them. There are 16 residues in the CDR3. CDR1 SGDLS and CDR2 YYNGEE come from the germline V gene. CDR3 coding DNA: TGTGCCAGCAGCGCCCCCGGACTGGCCGTCGGCTATGGCTACACCTTC. Its protein is CASSAPGLAVGYGYTF.

The CDR3 sequence is CASTYGWDPGELFF. In DNA, the CDR3 is TGTGCCAGCACCTACGGGTGGGATCCCGGGGAGCTGTTTTTT. This chain connects TRBV7-2 to TRBJ2-2, with unresolved D. This CDR3 region has 14 residues. From germline, CDR1 is SGHTA and CDR2 FQGNSA. V lost 7 bases and J lost 6, with 15 bases in between.

V gene TRBV9 combines with J gene TRBJ2-3, with 8 nucleotides matching TRBD2. Germline CDR1 is SGDLS and CDR2 is YYNGEE. CDR3 size: 15 residues. Trimming removed 2 bases from V and 2 bases from J; junction bases left unmatched: 4. CDR3 bases: TGTGCCAGCAGCGTCGGTAGCGGGGTCACAGATACGCAGTATTTT. It specifies CASSVGSGVTDTQYF.

This sequence joins TRBV10-3 and TRBJ2-3; the D gene is possibly TRBD1 (6 bases). This CDR3 contains 15 residues. Per the germline V gene, CDR1 is ENHRY and CDR2 is SYGVKD. Trimming removed 0 bases at V and 0 bases at J, with 7 bases between. CDR3: CAISESDSSTDTQYF. The CDR3 nucleotides read TGTGCCATCAGTGAGTCGGACAGTAGCACAGATACGCAGTATTTT.

This sequence joins TRBV2 and TRBJ2-7; TRBD2 aligns across 8 bases. V lost 7 bases and J lost 0; bases outside the gene matches: 8. The CDR3 totals 15 residues. Per germline, CDR1 SNHLY and CDR2 FYNNEI. The CDR3 region has the DNA TGTGCCAGCACCCCAGCGGGGGTCGTCTCCTACGAGCAGTACTTC. The encoded protein is CASTPAGVVSYEQYF. Full variable domain (rest looked up from reference TRBV2 and TRBJ2-7): EPEVTQTPSHQVTQMGQEVILRCVPISNHLYFYWYRQILGQKVEFLVSFYNNEISEKSEIFDDQFSVERPDGSNFTLKIRSTKLEDSAMYFCASTPAGVVSYEQYFGPGTRLTVT.

V is TRBV18 and J is TRBJ2-7; D unresolved. Germline CDR1 is KGHSH and CDR2 is LQKENI. The CDR3 is made up of 14 amino acids. Trimming removed 3 bases from V and 2 bases from J, with 11 bases in between. The CDR3 spells CASSPTISPYEQYF. CDR3 bases: TGTGCCAGCTCACCTACGATATCACCCTACGAGCAGTACTTC. The variable domain in full, with the rest retrieved from reference TRBV18 and TRBJ2-7, is NAGVMQNPRHLVRRRGQEARLRCSPMKGHSHVYWYRQLPEEGLKFMVYLQKENIIDESGMPKERFSAEFPKEGPSILRIQQVVRGDSAAYFCASSPTISPYEQYFGPGTRLTVT.

The chain uses TRBV18 and TRBJ1-2, with 7 bases identical to TRBD1. This CDR3 region has 15 residues. Germline lookup yields CDR1 KGHSH and CDR2 LQKENI. V shed 3 bases and J 5 bases; nucleotides not matched to a gene: 9. The CDR3 DNA sequence: TGTGCCAGCTCACCGGGCGAAGGGGGCGAGTATGGCTACACCTTC. This codes for CASSPGEGGEYGYTF.

The J gene is TRBJ2-7, the V gene TRBV6-6; 8 bases are shared with TRBD1. V dropped 7 bases and J dropped 2; count of bases not matched to a gene: 10. CDR3 length: 15 amino acids. Per the germline V gene, CDR1 is MNHNY and CDR2 is SVGAGI (reference sequence). CDR3 amino acids: CASNSGGGKAYEQYF. In DNA, the CDR3 is TGTGCCAGCAACTCAGGGGGCGGAAAAGCCTACGAGCAGTACTTC.

The V and J genes are TRBV4-3 and TRBJ2-1, with D possibly TRBD1 on 6 matching bases. Germline V gives CDR1 LGHNA, CDR2 YSLEER. The CDR3 covers 15 residues. V was trimmed by 1 base and J by 2 bases, leaving 9 bases between them. The CDR3 protein is CASSQVQGPYNEQFF. Here the CDR3 DNA reads TGCGCCAGCAGCCAAGTTCAGGGGCCCTACAATGAGCAGTTCTTC.

This sequence joins TRBV2 and TRBJ1-5; D unresolved. This CDR3 spans 13 amino acids. V lost 7 bases and J lost 4, with 11 bases in between. CDR1 is SNHLY, CDR2 FYNNEI, per germline. The chain's CDR3 is CASTRGLNQPQHF. In nucleotides, the CDR3 is TGTGCCAGCACTCGAGGGTTGAATCAGCCCCAGCATTTT.

This chain links TRBV5-1 with TRBJ1-4; tentative D call: TRBD1 (6 bases). The CDR3 consists of 15 residues. From germline, CDR1 is SGHRS and CDR2 YFSETQ. Trimming cost V 4 bases and J 2 bases, with 12 bases left between them. The CDR3 here is CASSAGRGTNEKLFF. The CDR3 coding sequence is TGCGCCAGCAGCGCGGGCAGGGGCACTAATGAAAAACTGTTTTTT.

The rearrangement links TRBV19 to TRBJ1-1, with TRBD1 matching over 10 bases. Germline V lookup: CDR1 LNHDA, CDR2 SQIVND (reference sequence). Trimming took 6 bases from V and 7 from J; bases not matched to a gene: 8. The CDR3 spans 14 residues. The CDR3 nucleotides are TGTGCCAGTAGGCGGACAGGGGGAGCAGGTGAAGCTTTCTTT. Residues: CASRRTGGAGEAFF.

This chain uses TRBV5-1 with TRBJ2-7; the match to TRBD2 covers 11 bases. V shed 3 bases, J shed 5 bases, and the junction held 10 bases outside the gene matches. Germline V gene data show CDR1 as SGHRS and CDR2 as YFSETQ. The CDR3 totals 16 residues. This CDR3 is CASSSYSSGGNHEQYF. CDR3 coding DNA: TGCGCCAGCAGCTCCTACTCTAGCGGGGGGAACCACGAGCAGTACTTC. The variable domain in full, with the rest retrieved from reference TRBV5-1 and TRBJ2-7, is KAGVTQTPRYLIKTRGQQVTLSCSPISGHRSVSWYQQTPGQGLQFLFEYFSETQRNKGNFPGRFSGRQFSNSRSEMNVSTLELGDSALYLCASSSYSSGGNHEQYFGPGTRLTVT.

The chain employs TRBV7-6 and TRBJ2-5; 8 nucleotides line up with TRBD1. V lost 2 bases to trimming and J lost 2 bases; unmatched junction nucleotides: 10. The CDR3 sequence is 17 residues long. Germline V CDR1 and CDR2: SGHVS, FNYEAQ. The CDR3, as DNA: TGTGCCAGCAGCTTATTGGGACAGGTTTCTCTACAAGAGACCCAGTACTTC. Its protein product is CASSLLGQVSLQETQYF.

V gene TRBV30 combines with J gene TRBJ1-1; D possibly corresponds to TRBD1 (6 bases). Trimming removed 4 bases at V and 4 bases at J, with 22 bases between. The CDR3 contains 16 residues. Looked up from germline, CDR1 is GTSNPN and CDR2 is SVGIG (reference sequence). In DNA, the CDR3 is TGTGCCTGGAACCCTGCGTGGGGGGCGGTAAGCACTGAAGCTTTCTTT. Translation gives CAWNPAWGAVSTEAFF.

The rearrangement joins TRBV30 to TRBJ1-5; no definite D call. Trimming took off 4 bases at V and 0 bases at J, with 7 bases between the two ends. The germline gives CDR1 GTSNPN, CDR2 SVGIG (reference sequence). This CDR3 contains 13 residues. The CDR3 reads CAWTKNSNQPQHF. CDR3 DNA: TGTGCCTGGACAAAAAATAGCAATCAGCCCCAGCATTTT.